Following are 6 T cell receptor beta chains from one sample sequenced in a study of blood T cell repertoires in COVID-19. The method was immunoSEQ multiplex PCR; TCRdb's version includes in-frame clones alone and lacks a portion of them. The sample records tens of thousands of clones, more than 70% being singletons. The sequenced material came from peripheral blood. The receptors come from a woman of 80 years or more in a cohort sampled during active or convalescent COVID-19.

V and J are TRBV28 and TRBJ1-2; 7 bases line up with TRBD1. This CDR3 region has 15 residues. Germline loops: CDR1 MDHEN, CDR2 SYDVKM. Unmatched junction bases numbered 14, after V lost 5 bases and J lost 8 bases. This CDR3 reads CASSPQGPESLGYTF. Here the CDR3 DNA reads TGTGCCAGCAGTCCACAGGGGCCAGAGTCGTTAGGCTACACCTTC.

The chain carries TRBV7-2 and TRBJ1-6; D is perhaps TRBD1 (6 bases). Germline V lookup: CDR1 SGHTA, CDR2 FQGNSA. V dropped 3 bases and J dropped 3 bases, with 9 bases sitting between them. The CDR3 runs 15 residues. DNA of the CDR3: TGTGCCAGCAGCTTCGAGACAGGCTATAATTCACCCCTCCACTTT. Its translation is CASSFETGYNSPLHF. The entire variable domain, with the rest obtained from reference TRBV7-2 and TRBJ1-6, is as follows: GAGVSQSPSNKVTEKGKDVELRCDPISGHTALYWYRQSLGQGLEFLIYFQGNSAPDKSGLPSDRFSAERTGGSVSTLTIQRTQQEDSAVYLCASSFETGYNSPLHFGNGTRLTVT.

This clone was recorded once. This chain links TRBV19 with TRBJ1-5, with D possibly being TRBD1 (5 bases). The CDR3 has 14 amino acids. Germline CDR1 LNHDA, CDR2 SQIVND (reference sequence). Trimming cost V 6 bases and J 0 bases, with 9 bases left between them. The CDR3 DNA is TGTGCCAGTAGACAGGTTAATAGCAATCAGCCCCAGCATTTT. It translates to CASRQVNSNQPQHF.

The chain has TRBV19 and TRBJ1-1, with a weak D call TRBD1 (6 bases). The CDR3 extends over 16 amino acids. V dropped 4 bases and J dropped 4 bases, with 19 bases sitting between them. Germline V gene data show CDR1 as LNHDA and CDR2 as SQIVND (reference sequence). The chain's CDR3 is CASSTLLQGKGTEAFF. CDR3 nucleotides: TGTGCCAGTAGTACGTTACTCCAGGGGAAGGGCACTGAAGCTTTCTTT.

This chain connects TRBV5-5 to TRBJ1-2; TRBD1 might be the D (5 bases). Trimming cost V 0 bases and J 5 bases, with 11 bases left between them. The CDR3 extends over 14 amino acids. Germline-derived CDR1 and CDR2 are SGHKS and YYEKEE (reference sequence). CDR3 DNA: TGTGCCAGCAGCTTGGAACAGGCTGCATATGGCTACACCTTC. Translation: CASSLEQAAYGYTF. The complete variable domain, with remaining parts taken from reference TRBV5-5 and TRBJ1-2, reads DAGVTQSPTHLIKTRGQQVTLRCSPISGHKSVSWYQQVLGQGPQFIFQYYEKEERGRGNFPDRFSARQFPNYSSELNVNALLLGDSALYLCASSLEQAAYGYTFGSGTRLTVV.

This clone showed up just once. Written as DNA, the CDR3 is TGTGCCAGTACAGGGGGCGCTTATAGGAACACTGAAGCTTTCTTT. Amino acid sequence: CASTGGAYRNTEAFF. The V call is TRBV19, the J call TRBJ1-1, with 8 bases matching TRBD1. Trimming removed 7 bases from V and 1 base from J; junction bases left unmatched: 8. CDR1 and CDR2 (germline): LNHDA, SQIVND (reference sequence). This CDR3 region has 15 residues.